The rows below give T cell receptor beta chains drawn from one sample of a study of long-term antiretroviral therapy in people with HIV. TCRdb's copy holds only in-frame clones and misses some; the assay was immunoSEQ multiplex PCR. The data show 12,000 to 15,000 clones, with 80% seen just once and about 12% held by the top ten. The source was unsorted PBMCs, collected 3.2 years before starting antiretroviral therapy. These receptors came from a man aged 40-49 years with HIV. Both conserved end residues are part of each CDR3. The D gene is left open where the match is weak. Part of the rows lack a size; the others show once, few, many or a class for expanded clones.

J: TRBJ1-4
size: -
D: -
V: TRBV19
DNA: TGTGCCAGTAGACTAGACAGTCGTAAGGGAAAACTGTTTTTT
CDR3: CASRLDSRKGKLFF

J: TRBJ1-3
size: few
D: TRBD1
V: TRBV6-5
DNA: TGTGCCAGCAATCCAACAGGGGGATCCGGAAACACCATATATTTT
CDR3: CASNPTGGSGNTIYF

J: TRBJ1-4
size: -
D: TRBD1
V: TRBV19
DNA: TGTGCCAGTAGGGACAGGGAAGTCGAAAAACTGTTTTTT
CDR3: CASRDREVEKLFF

J: TRBJ1-2
size: -
D: -
V: TRBV5-4
DNA: TGTGCCAGCAGCTCTCAGACAGAGTATGGCTACACCTTC
CDR3: CASSSQTEYGYTF

J: TRBJ2-2
size: -
D: -
V: TRBV10-1
DNA: TGCGCCAGCAGTGAGTTGACTACCGGGGAGCTGTTTTTT
CDR3: CASSELTTGELFF

J: TRBJ2-5
size: medium-sized
D: -
V: TRBV7-8
DNA: TGTGCCAGCAGTTCCCTCGAGGAGACCCAGTACTTC
CDR3: CASSSLEETQYF

J: TRBJ2-5
size: -
D: -
V: TRBV5-8
DNA: TGTGCCAGCAGCTTGAATCGGGGTCAAGAGACCCAGTACTTC
CDR3: CASSLNRGQETQYF

J: TRBJ1-2
size: few
D: -
V: TRBV29-1
DNA: TGCAGCGCCAGCGACAAAGTGAACTATGGCTACACCTTC
CDR3: CSASDKVNYGYTF

J: TRBJ2-5
size: once
D: -
V: TRBV5-8
DNA: TGTGCCAGCAGCTTAGCTTTCTATGGGGAGACCCAGTACTTC
CDR3: CASSLAFYGETQYF

J: TRBJ2-1
size: -
D: -
V: TRBV7-9
DNA: TGTGCCAGCAGCTTACTAGGGGGAAGTGAGCAGTTCTTC
CDR3: CASSLLGGSEQFF

J: TRBJ1-3
size: -
D: TRBD1
V: TRBV19
DNA: TGTGCCAGTAGTCTCTACAGGGGGCCTGGAAACACCATATATTTT
CDR3: CASSLYRGPGNTIYF

J: TRBJ2-3
size: -
D: -
V: TRBV30
DNA: TGTGCCTGGAGAAGGGCTAGCGCAATTGGCACAGATACGCAGTATTTT
CDR3: CAWRRASAIGTDTQYF

J: TRBJ1-2
size: -
D: -
V: TRBV23-1
DNA: TGCGCCAGCAGCAACCCCACAGGCGATTATGGCTACACCTTC
CDR3: CASSNPTGDYGYTF

J: TRBJ2-3
size: few
D: -
V: TRBV9
DNA: TGTGCCAGCAGCGTAGCTGAGACTGGGGACATACGTACAGATACGCAGTATTTT
CDR3: CASSVAETGDIRTDTQYF

J: TRBJ1-4
size: -
D: -
V: TRBV4-1
DNA: TGCGCCAGCAGCCAACATCCCCGTTTGGAAAATGAAAAACTGTTTTTT
CDR3: CASSQHPRLENEKLFF

J: TRBJ1-6
size: few
D: -
V: TRBV6-6
DNA: TGTGCCAGCCGAAGGGAAATAGACTCACCCCTCCACTTT
CDR3: CASRREIDSPLHF

J: TRBJ2-1
size: -
D: -
V: TRBV6-1
DNA: TGTGCCAGCAGTGTAGGTAGGGGTATCAATGAGCAGTTCTTC
CDR3: CASSVGRGINEQFF

J: TRBJ2-5
size: -
D: -
V: TRBV9
DNA: TGTGCCAGCAGCGGGGGTAATAAGGAGACCCAGTACTTC
CDR3: CASSGGNKETQYF

J: TRBJ1-2
size: -
D: -
V: TRBV27
DNA: TGTGCCAGCAGTTTAAGGGACATCGGAGGCGAAGGCTACACCTTC
CDR3: CASSLRDIGGEGYTF

J: TRBJ2-3
size: -
D: -
V: TRBV5-1
DNA: TGCGCCAGCAGCCGCGGGGATAGCACAGATACGCAGTATTTT
CDR3: CASSRGDSTDTQYF

J: TRBJ2-3
size: -
D: -
V: TRBV30
DNA: TGTGCCTGGAGTGTACGGGGGCGGGGTCGGGATACGCAGTATTTT
CDR3: CAWSVRGRGRDTQYF

J: TRBJ2-3
size: -
D: -
V: TRBV2
DNA: TGTGCCAGCAGTCTAGTTAAAGATACGCAGTATTTT
CDR3: CASSLVKDTQYF

J: TRBJ1-1
size: -
D: -
V: TRBV29-1
DNA: TGCAGCGTCGACCTCAGGGGCGGTAGCACTGAAGCTTTCTTT
CDR3: CSVDLRGGSTEAFF

J: TRBJ1-1
size: few
D: TRBD1
V: TRBV2
DNA: TGTGCCAGCAGTGTAGGGACAGGGGGGAACACTGAAGCTTTCTTT
CDR3: CASSVGTGGNTEAFF

J: TRBJ1-5
size: -
D: TRBD1
V: TRBV6-1
DNA: TGTGCCAGCAGTGTGGGACAGGGCAATCAGCCCCAGCATTTT
CDR3: CASSVGQGNQPQHF

J: TRBJ1-4
size: -
D: TRBD1
V: TRBV9
DNA: TGTGCCAGCAGCTCCAGGGACAGGGGGCGAGGTGAAAAACTGTTTTTT
CDR3: CASSSRDRGRGEKLFF

J: TRBJ1-1
size: -
D: TRBD1
V: TRBV2
DNA: TGTGCCAGCAGACCACAGGGGGCCACTGAAGCTTTCTTT
CDR3: CASRPQGATEAFF

J: TRBJ1-1
size: -
D: -
V: TRBV6-5
DNA: TGTGCCAGCAGTTACCCCCCTGAAGCTTTCTTT
CDR3: CASSYPPEAFF

J: TRBJ2-5
size: few
D: TRBD1
V: TRBV2
DNA: TGTGCCAGCACCATAGGACAGGGGGCATGGGAGACCCAGTACTTC
CDR3: CASTIGQGAWETQYF

J: TRBJ1-6
size: -
D: -
V: TRBV25-1
DNA: TGTGCCAGCAGCCGGGGGGGCCCAGGGACACCCCTCCACTTT
CDR3: CASSRGGPGTPLHF

J: TRBJ2-1
size: -
D: -
V: TRBV9
DNA: TGTGCCAGCAGTGCCCAAGGCACTTTGAATGAGCAGTTCTTC
CDR3: CASSAQGTLNEQFF

J: TRBJ2-2
size: -
D: -
V: TRBV7-2
DNA: TGTGCCAGCAGCCAACAACAGGGAATCACCGGGGAGCTGTTTTTT
CDR3: CASSQQQGITGELFF

J: TRBJ2-2
size: once
D: TRBD2
V: TRBV25-1
DNA: TGTGCCAGCAGTGCTCCTACTGGGCGGGGGGGCATCGGGGAGCTGTTTTTT
CDR3: CASSAPTGRGGIGELFF

J: TRBJ2-7
size: once
D: TRBD2
V: TRBV13
DNA: TGTGCCAGCAGCTTAGGAGCGGGGGTCGACGAGCAGTACTTC
CDR3: CASSLGAGVDEQYF